The rows below give T cell receptor beta chains drawn from one sample of a study of T cells after yellow fever vaccination. TCRdb recomputed calls from the 5' RACE reads with MiXCR, one row per CDR3 protein. The data show hundreds of thousands of distinct CDR3 sequences, 15% to 20% seen once. The source material was PBMCs, sampled before the yellow fever booster vaccination. The receptors shown here come from a young man who received the YFV17D yellow fever vaccine. Each CDR3 is given with its conserved first and last residue. A D gene is named only where the DNA matches it firmly. Clone sizes are given selectively: once, few, many, or a class where the clone is expanded.

d_call j_call v_call clone_size cdr3_nt cdr3_aa
TRBD1 TRBJ1-2 TRBV6-2/TRBV6-3 NA TGTGCCAGCGGTTTACAGGGGGCTTCTAACTATGGCTACACCTTC CASGLQGASNYGYTF
NA TRBJ2-3 TRBV25-1 few TGTGCCAGCAGTGAATTGGTGACAGATACGCAGTATTTT CASSELVTDTQYF
NA TRBJ1-6 TRBV5-1 NA TGCGCCAGCAGCTTGACAGGAATCGATTCACCCCTCCACTTT CASSLTGIDSPLHF
TRBD2 TRBJ2-3 TRBV10-1 NA TGCGCCAGCAGCGAGGCCAGGACTAGCGGGGGGTCAGATACGCAGTATTTT CASSEARTSGGSDTQYF
TRBD1 TRBJ1-5 TRBV27 few TGTGCCAGCAGTTTAGGAGGGGGCATGAAGTCCCAGCATTTT CASSLGGGMKSQHF
NA TRBJ2-4 TRBV12-3/TRBV12-4 few TGTGCCAGCAGTTATAATGGGAACATTCAGTACTTC CASSYNGNIQYF
TRBD2 TRBJ2-1 TRBV6-4 many TGTGCCAGCAGTGACGGACTAGAAAACAATGAGCAGTTCTTC CASSDGLENNEQFF
NA TRBJ1-5 TRBV27 NA TGTGCCAGCAGTTTATTGGGCCCGGATAGCAATCAGCCCCAGCATTTT CASSLLGPDSNQPQHF
TRBD2 TRBJ2-3 TRBV6-2/TRBV6-3 few TGTGCCAGCAGACAGCGGGGGGGCTCCGATACGCAGTATTTT CASRQRGGSDTQYF
TRBD2 TRBJ2-3 TRBV7-6 NA TGTGCCAGCAGCTCACAGCTAGCGGGGGGCACAGATACGCAGTATTTT CASSSQLAGGTDTQYF
NA TRBJ2-5 TRBV4-3 once TGCGCCAGCAGCCAAGATCGAGGGGGAGGGACCCAGTACTTC CASSQDRGGGTQYF
NA TRBJ2-2 TRBV12-3/TRBV12-4 many TGTGCCAGCAGTTTAGGAGGGACGCACACCGGGGAGCTGTTTTTT CASSLGGTHTGELFF
NA TRBJ2-7 TRBV27 few TGTGCCAGCAGTTTATCGACTAGGGGCGAGCAGTACTTC CASSLSTRGEQYF
NA TRBJ1-4 TRBV20-1 NA TGCAGTGCCGCGAGGACAGTGAATGAAAAACTGTTTTTT CSAARTVNEKLFF
TRBD1 TRBJ1-6 TRBV5-1 many TGCGCCAGCAGCTTGTCGACAGGGGGTAATTCACCCCTCCACTTT CASSLSTGGNSPLHF
TRBD1 TRBJ1-2 TRBV29-1 few TGCAGCGTTGGTGCGGGACAGAACTATGGCTACACCTTC CSVGAGQNYGYTF
TRBD1 TRBJ2-1 TRBV20-1 NA TGCAGCACCGACAGGGGGTCCTACAATGAGCAGTTCTTC CSTDRGSYNEQFF
NA TRBJ2-2 TRBV13 NA TGTGCCAGCAGCGAAACAGGGATGTTCGGGGAGCTGTTTTTT CASSETGMFGELFF
TRBD2 TRBJ2-1 TRBV6-2/TRBV6-3 NA TGTGCCAGCATGGTACGGACTAGCGACCACAATGAGCAGTTCTTC CASMVRTSDHNEQFF
TRBD1 TRBJ2-1 TRBV11-2 NA TGTGCCAGCAGACGCCCGGGACAGAGCTCCTACAATGAGCAGTTCTTC CASRRPGQSSYNEQFF
NA TRBJ1-3 TRBV5-1 few TGCGCCAGCAGCTTGGGCAGAGATGGAACTGGAAACACCATATATTTT CASSLGRDGTGNTIYF
NA TRBJ1-1 TRBV29-1 many TGCAGCGTTGACAGGGGAGCGGGGACTGAAGCTTTCTTT CSVDRGAGTEAFF
TRBD1 TRBJ2-5 TRBV10-2 many TGCGCCAGCGGTGGGACAGGGGGCCTAGAGACCCAGTACTTC CASGGTGGLETQYF
TRBD2 TRBJ2-5 TRBV6-2/TRBV6-3 NA TGTGCCAGCAGTTACTCCGGGGGGGGCCAAGAGACCCAGTACTTC CASSYSGGGQETQYF
TRBD2 TRBJ2-5 TRBV4-3 NA TGCGCCAGCAGCCTGTCGACTAGCGGGCAAGAGACCCAGTACTTC CASSLSTSGQETQYF
NA TRBJ2-1 TRBV5-5 few TGTGCCAGCATCCCAGGGTCCTCCTACAATGAGCAGTTCTTC CASIPGSSYNEQFF
NA TRBJ1-1 TRBV5-1 many TGCGCCAGCAGCTTAGGGCGGACTAACACTGAAGCTTTCTTT CASSLGRTNTEAFF
NA TRBJ2-6 TRBV5-1 few TGCGCCAGCACCGGGCTCGTTTTCTCTGGGGCCAACGTCCTGACTTTC CASTGLVFSGANVLTF
NA TRBJ1-6 TRBV20-1 NA TGCAGTGCTAGAATGTTGCAGGGGCAGAGTTCACCCCTCCACTTT CSARMLQGQSSPLHF
TRBD1 TRBJ2-3 TRBV29-1 many TGCAGCGCCTCGGGGACAGGGGGCTCAGATACGCAGTATTTT CSASGTGGSDTQYF
TRBD2 TRBJ2-3 TRBV29-1 NA TGCAGCGCCCGAGGGCTAGCGGGGGATGGGACAGATACGCAGTATTTT CSARGLAGDGTDTQYF
NA TRBJ2-3 TRBV20-1 many TGCAGTGCAAACGGGGGCGGGCCAGATACGCAGTATTTT CSANGGGPDTQYF
NA TRBJ1-2 TRBV6-6 few TGTGCCAGCAGTTCGAGCGGCAACTATGGCTACACCTTC CASSSSGNYGYTF
NA TRBJ2-3 TRBV5-1 NA TGCGCCAGCAGCTACGAGGGGGTGGATACGCAGTATTTT CASSYEGVDTQYF
NA TRBJ1-1 TRBV5-1 few TGCGCCAGCAGCAAAGACTTAAGGTATCAGAGCACTGAAGCTTTCTTT CASSKDLRYQSTEAFF
NA TRBJ2-3 TRBV5-1 many TGCGCCAGCAGCTCAGGGCCCACAGATACGCAGTATTTT CASSSGPTDTQYF
NA TRBJ2-3 TRBV10-3 NA TGTGCCATTATCGACGGGAACACAGATACGCAGTATTTT CAIIDGNTDTQYF
NA TRBJ2-3 TRBV11-2 few TGTGCCAGCAGCTATTCGATTAGGGGTGGCACAGATACGCAGTATTTT CASSYSIRGGTDTQYF
TRBD1 TRBJ2-7 TRBV2 NA TGTGCCAGCAGGGCGAGGGGGCTCTCCTACGAGCAGTACTTC CASRARGLSYEQYF
NA TRBJ1-2 TRBV5-1 many TGCGCCAGCAGCATAACAGGGTCCCTGGGCTACACCTTC CASSITGSLGYTF
TRBD2 TRBJ2-7 TRBV13 NA TGTGCCAGCAGCTTAGTAGCGGGGGGTTACGAGCAGTACTTC CASSLVAGGYEQYF
TRBD2 TRBJ2-2 TRBV4-3 few TGCGCCAGCAGCCAAAGAATAGCGGGGGGTGTTAACACCGGGGAGCTGTTTTTT CASSQRIAGGVNTGELFF
NA TRBJ1-2 TRBV12-3/TRBV12-4 many TGTGCCAGCAGTTTGAACAACTATGGCTACACCTTC CASSLNNYGYTF
TRBD1 TRBJ2-2 TRBV7-2 few TGTGCCAGCAGCCCCAGGGGGCGAAGGGAGCTGTTTTTT CASSPRGRRELFF
NA TRBJ2-5 TRBV3-1 NA TGTGCCAGCAGCCAAGGGGTGGTGGAGACCCAGTACTTC CASSQGVVETQYF
NA TRBJ1-2 TRBV5-1 many TGCGCCAGCAGCCGCGACACAACCAACTATGGCTACACCTTC CASSRDTTNYGYTF
NA TRBJ1-1 TRBV7-2 NA TGTGCCAGCAGCCGCGGGGTCCCCGCCTTT CASSRGVPAF
TRBD1 TRBJ1-2 TRBV29-1 NA TGCAGCGTCGGACAGGGAGCAGCTAACTATGGCTACACCTTC CSVGQGAANYGYTF
NA TRBJ2-5 TRBV3-1 NA TGTGCCAGCAGCCTTCGGGGCGCCCACCAAGAGACCCAGTACTTC CASSLRGAHQETQYF
TRBD2 TRBJ2-7 TRBV6-5 NA TGTGCCAGCAGTTCACTAGCGGGGGTCGTCGAGCAGTACTTC CASSSLAGVVEQYF
NA TRBJ1-1 TRBV7-2 NA TGTGCCAGCAGCTTACGGGGGCAGAGAACTGAAGCTTTCTTT CASSLRGQRTEAFF
TRBD2 TRBJ2-5 TRBV20-1 few TGCAGTGCTAGGCGGGGGGGCAAAGAGACCCAGTACTTC CSARRGGKETQYF
TRBD1 TRBJ2-2 TRBV7-6 NA TGTGCCAGCAGCTTAACTGTACAGGGGTCTCCCCTCGCGAACACCGGGGAGCTGTTTTTT CASSLTVQGSPLANTGELFF
TRBD1 TRBJ2-7 TRBV7-9 few TGTGCCAGCAGCATACGACAGGGCCCTAGCTCCTACGAGCAGTACTTC CASSIRQGPSSYEQYF
NA TRBJ2-3 TRBV20-1 NA TGCAGTGCTTTAGACCCCCGGGATACGCAGTATTTT CSALDPRDTQYF